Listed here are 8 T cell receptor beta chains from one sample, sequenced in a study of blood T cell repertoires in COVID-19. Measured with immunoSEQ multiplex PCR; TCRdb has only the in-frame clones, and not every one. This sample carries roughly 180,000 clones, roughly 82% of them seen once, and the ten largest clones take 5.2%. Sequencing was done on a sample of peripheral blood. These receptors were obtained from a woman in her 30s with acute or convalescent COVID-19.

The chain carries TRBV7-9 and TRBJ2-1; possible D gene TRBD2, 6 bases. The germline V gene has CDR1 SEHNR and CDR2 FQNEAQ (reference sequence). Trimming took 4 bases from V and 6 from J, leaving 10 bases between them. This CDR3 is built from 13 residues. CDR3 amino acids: CASSYGRGNEQFF. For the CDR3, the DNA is TGTGCCAGCAGCTACGGGAGAGGCAATGAGCAGTTCTTC.

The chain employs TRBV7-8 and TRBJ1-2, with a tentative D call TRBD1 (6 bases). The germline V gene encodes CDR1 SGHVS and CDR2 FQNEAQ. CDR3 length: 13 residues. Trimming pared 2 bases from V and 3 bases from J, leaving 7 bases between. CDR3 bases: TGTGCCAGCAGCTTACGGACAGACTATGGCTACACCTTC. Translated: CASSLRTDYGYTF.

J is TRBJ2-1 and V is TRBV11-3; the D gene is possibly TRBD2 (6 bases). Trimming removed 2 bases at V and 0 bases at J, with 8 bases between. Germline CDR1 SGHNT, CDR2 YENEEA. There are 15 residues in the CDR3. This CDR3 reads CASSLRAGSYNEQFF. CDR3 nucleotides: TGTGCCAGCAGCTTAAGAGCGGGCTCCTACAATGAGCAGTTCTTC.

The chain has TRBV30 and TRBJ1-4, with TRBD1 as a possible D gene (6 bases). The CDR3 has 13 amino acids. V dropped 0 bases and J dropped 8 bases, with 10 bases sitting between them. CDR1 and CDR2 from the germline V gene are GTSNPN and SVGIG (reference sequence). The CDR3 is CAWSVRRGEKLFF. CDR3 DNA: TGTGCCTGGAGTGTACGAAGGGGGGAAAAACTGTTTTTT.

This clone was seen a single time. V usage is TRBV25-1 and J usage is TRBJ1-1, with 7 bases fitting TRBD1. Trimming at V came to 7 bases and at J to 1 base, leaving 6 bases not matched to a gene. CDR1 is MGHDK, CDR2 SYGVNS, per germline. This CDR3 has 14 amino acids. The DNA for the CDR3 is TGTGCCAGCACCGCGGACAGGCCGAACACTGAAGCTTTCTTT. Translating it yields CASTADRPNTEAFF.

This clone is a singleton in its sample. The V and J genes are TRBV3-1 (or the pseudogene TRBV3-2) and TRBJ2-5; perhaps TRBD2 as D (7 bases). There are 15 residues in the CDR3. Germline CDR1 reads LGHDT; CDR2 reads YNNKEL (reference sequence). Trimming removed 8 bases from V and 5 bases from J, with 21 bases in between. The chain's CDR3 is CASALVWGGHETQYF. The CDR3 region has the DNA TGTGCCAGCGCCCTGGTATGGGGGGGCCACGAGACCCAGTACTTC.

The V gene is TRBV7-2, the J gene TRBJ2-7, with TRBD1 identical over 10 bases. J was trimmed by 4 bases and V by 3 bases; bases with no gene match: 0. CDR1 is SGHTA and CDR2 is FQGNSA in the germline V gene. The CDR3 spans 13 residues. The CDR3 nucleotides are TGTGCCAGCAGCTTGGACAGGGGGTACGAGCAGTACTTC. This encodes CASSLDRGYEQYF.

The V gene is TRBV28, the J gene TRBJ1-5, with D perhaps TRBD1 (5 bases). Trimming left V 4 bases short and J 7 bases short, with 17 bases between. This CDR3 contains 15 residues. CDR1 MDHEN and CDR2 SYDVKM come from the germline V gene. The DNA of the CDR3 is TGTGCCAGCAGTTCCTGGACCCTAGACAGACAGCCCCAGCATTTT. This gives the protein CASSSWTLDRQPQHF.